The TCR beta chain described here comes from a study of OX40 agonist ivuxolimab in advanced cancers. The study's findings and limits: Expanded peripheral T cells had an undetermined antigen specificity.

Germline V gene lookup returns CDR1 MNHEY and CDR2 SMNVEV (reference sequence). V gave up 3 bases and J gave up 0 bases, with 14 bases separating them. The length of the CDR3 is 16 residues. As for this clone: Its matching antigen is unknown.

The protocol was immunoSEQ multiplex PCR, while the TCRdb copy is restricted to in-frame clones and leaves out a portion. The sample lists around 120,000 clones, around 91% occurring once. The rearrangement joins TRBV27 to TRBJ1-1; D is uncertain. Sequenced material: CD4+ or CD8+ T cells sorted from blood, taken in a trial of the OX40 agonist ivuxolimab. The TCR sequence derives from an adult with an advanced solid tumor such as melanoma, head and neck, liver or kidney cancer. CDR3 coding DNA: TGTGCCAGCAGTTTGAGGTCGACTAATATGAACACTGAAGCTTTCTTT. This sequence encodes CASSLRSTNMNTEAFF.